Below, 19 T cell receptor beta chains from the same sample are listed, as sequenced in a study of T-cell memory formation after mild COVID-19. TCRdb reanalysed the 5' RACE reads using MiXCR and keeps one entry per CDR3 protein. This table holds roughly 510,000 distinct CDR3 sequences, roughly 17% found once. The sample consisted of PBMCs or a T cell subset sorted from them (not recorded which). The receptor set was obtained from an adult woman who had mild COVID-19 (a few samples of this study predate the infection). Cell type and time point are not known.

Of note for this clonotype: One junction end does not reproduce the germline sequence, and a read error may be involved. The chain is built from TRBV2 and TRBJ2-1; D gene unclear. The CDR3 covers 10 residues. Germline assignment: CDR1 SNHLY and CDR2 FYNNEI. In DNA form, the CDR3 reads TGTGCCAGCAACCCGGGCTTAGGTTACTTC. Amino acids: CASNPGLGYF.

This clonotype was picked up a small number of times. This chain connects TRBV27 to TRBJ2-1; D gene ambiguous. The CDR3 runs 14 residues. Trimming took 4 bases from V and 0 from J, leaving 7 bases between them. The germline V gene has CDR1 MNHEY and CDR2 SMNVEV (reference sequence). The chain's CDR3 is CASSYGYSYNEQFF. CDR3 DNA sequence: TGTGCCAGCAGTTACGGGTACTCCTACAATGAGCAGTTCTTC.

V and J are TRBV7-9 and TRBJ2-1, with 9 bases fitting TRBD2. CDR1 SEHNR and CDR2 FQNEAQ come from the germline V gene (reference sequence). V trimming: 7 bases; J trimming: 14 bases; junction bases outside the gene matches: 30. This CDR3 is built from 19 residues. CDR3 amino acids: CASIQGRVAGVTGFVRKFF. In nucleotides, the CDR3 is TGTGCCAGCATCCAAGGGAGGGTAGCGGGAGTCACAGGTTTCGTGAGGAAGTTCTTC.

This clonotype was seen more than once but under ten times. The V gene is TRBV12-3 or TRBV12-4, the J gene TRBJ1-4, with D uncertain. Trimming cost V 3 bases and J 13 bases, with 12 bases left between them. This CDR3 has 12 amino acids. The CDR3 coding sequence is TGTGCCAGCAGTTTGGGGTCTGACGGACTGTTTTTT. It encodes CASSLGSDGLFF.

The chain combines TRBV4-2 with TRBJ2-1; TRBD2 agrees at 10 bases. The CDR3 has 17 residues. The trim removed 3 bases at V and 2 bases at J, leaving 7 bases unmatched. Germline V CDR1 and CDR2: LGHNA, YNFKEQ. The DNA for the CDR3 is TGTGCCAGCAGCCAGGCCACAGCGGGGGGGGCCTACAATGAGCAGTTCTTC. Translated, it gives CASSQATAGGAYNEQFF.

The gene calls are TRBV5-1 and TRBJ2-7; unclear D gene. This CDR3 is 15 amino acids long. The V end was cut by 1 base, the J end by 5 bases, with 16 bases between. Germline V gene sequence: CDR1 SGHRS, CDR2 YFSETQ. CDR3: CASSLFTPTADEQYF. The CDR3 DNA reads as TGCGCCAGCAGCTTGTTTACCCCCACGGCCGACGAGCAGTACTTC.

The chain employs TRBV6-2 or TRBV6-3 and TRBJ1-5; D unresolved. This CDR3 has 16 residues. Trimming shortened V by 3 bases and J by 5 bases, and 17 bases separated the two germline ends. Germline CDR1 reads MNHEY; CDR2 reads SVGEGT. The CDR3: CASSYTGDVLHQPQHF. The CDR3 coding sequence is TGTGCCAGCAGTTATACCGGGGATGTGCTCCATCAGCCCCAGCATTTT.

The CDR3 DNA reads as TGTGCCAGCAGTGAACTCATCGGGGACAGTAATTCACCCCTCCACTTT. Protein: CASSELIGDSNSPLHF. V usage is TRBV6-1 and J usage is TRBJ1-6, with TRBD1 identical over 7 bases. This CDR3 is built from 16 residues. Germline CDR1 and CDR2: MNHNS and SASEGT. The trim removed 2 bases at V and 6 bases at J, leaving 7 bases unmatched.

V usage is TRBV12-3 or TRBV12-4 and J usage is TRBJ2-2; the match to TRBD1 covers 9 bases. The junction had 9 bases not matched to a gene; V was cut back by 5 bases and J by 5 bases. There are 16 residues in the CDR3. The CDR3 DNA reads TGTGCCAGCAGTCTGTGGACAGGGGATGGGACCGGGGAGCTGTTTTTT. Protein sequence: CASSLWTGDGTGELFF.

A few counts support this clonotype. V is TRBV6-2 or TRBV6-3 and J is TRBJ1-3; D is ambiguous. V gave up 6 bases and J gave up 7 bases, with 10 bases separating them. This CDR3 has 12 residues. The germline V gene has CDR1 MNHEY and CDR2 SVGEGT. The CDR3: CASSSKTNTIYF. CDR3 DNA: TGTGCCAGCAGCTCGAAAACTAACACCATATATTTT.

As to this clonotype: Given a much more abundant clone one base away, this may be a read error. The chain joins TRBV7-9 to TRBJ2-7; 9 bases line up with TRBD2. This CDR3 spans 14 amino acids. CDR1 and CDR2 from the germline V gene are SEHNR and FQNEAQ (reference sequence). CDR3 DNA: TGTACCAGCAGCTCCCTAGCGGGGAACTCCGAGCAGTACTTC. Amino acid sequence: CTSSSLAGNSEQYF.

V and J are TRBV5-1 and TRBJ1-1, with TRBD1 matching 7 bases. Trimming cost V 3 bases and J 5 bases; bases outside gene matches: 10. The CDR3 spans 15 residues. Germline assignment: CDR1 SGHRS and CDR2 YFSETQ. The DNA of the CDR3 is TGCGCCAGCAGCTCCATTTACACAGGGGAAACTGAAGCTTTCTTT. Translated: CASSSIYTGETEAFF.

The chain links TRBV7-9 to TRBJ2-1; maybe TRBD2 (5 bases). Germline loops: CDR1 SEHNR, CDR2 FQNEAQ (reference sequence). The CDR3 is 16 amino acids. Trimming left V 5 bases short and J 4 bases short, with 18 bases between. CDR3 residues: CASSLLPGSLYNEQFF. Written as DNA, the CDR3 is TGTGCCAGCAGCCTACTACCGGGATCCTTATACAATGAGCAGTTCTTC.

This clonotype was seen more than once but under ten times. The genes are TRBV10-3 and TRBJ2-7; 9 bases map to TRBD1. V gave up 7 bases and J gave up 1 base; unmatched junction bases: 8. This CDR3 comprises 15 residues. Germline loops: CDR1 ENHRY, CDR2 SYGVKD. The DNA of the CDR3 is TGTGCCATCACCCTAGACAGGGGGGCTTCCTACGAGCAGTACTTC. Translating it yields CAITLDRGASYEQYF.

The V call is TRBV30, the J call TRBJ2-1, with D possibly being TRBD1 or TRBD2 (5 bases each). This CDR3 spans 15 amino acids. Germline-derived CDR1 and CDR2 are GTSNPN and SVGIG (reference sequence). The V end lost 0 bases, the J end lost 2 bases, and 11 bases lay between the germline ends. Written as DNA, the CDR3 is TGTGCCTGGAGTGTGCGAGGGGTCCCCTACAATGAGCAGTTCTTC. It translates to CAWSVRGVPYNEQFF. Full variable domain (remainder filled in from reference TRBV30 and TRBJ2-1): SQTIHQWPATLVQPVGSPLSLECTVEGTSNPNLYWYRQAAGRGLQLLFYSVGIGQISSEVPQNLSASRPQDRQFILSSKKLLLSDSGFYLCAWSVRGVPYNEQFFGPGTRLTVL.

In its sample, this clonotype was seen a few times. This sequence joins TRBV5-4 and TRBJ2-3, with a tentative D call TRBD2 (5 bases). The germline gives CDR1 SGHNT, CDR2 YYREEE (reference sequence). The CDR3 runs to 14 residues. V gave up 1 base and J gave up 6 bases, with 12 bases separating them. The CDR3 reads CASSLMGVGDTQYF. The DNA of the CDR3 is TGTGCCAGCAGCTTGATGGGAGTTGGTGATACGCAGTATTTT.

Ten or more counts support this clonotype. The chain combines TRBV4-2 with TRBJ2-3, with D maybe TRBD1 (6 bases). Germline lookup yields CDR1 LGHNA and CDR2 YNFKEQ. Trimming took off 4 bases at V and 0 bases at J, with 14 bases between the two ends. The CDR3 is made up of 16 amino acids. The DNA for the CDR3 is TGTGCCAGCAGCCCCCGCCCACAGGGTAGCACAGATACGCAGTATTTT. It yields the protein CASSPRPQGSTDTQYF.

The chain has TRBV21-1 and TRBJ2-7. TRBV21-1 is noted as a pseudogene. The CDR3 length is 10 residues. In DNA, the CDR3 is TGTGCCAGCAGCACCCGAATCGGGTACTTC. This encodes CASSTRIGYF.

The chain combines TRBV9 with TRBJ1-1; D is unclear. Trimming left V 3 bases short and J 3 bases short, with 18 bases between. This CDR3 has 16 amino acids. In germline, CDR1 is SGDLS, CDR2 YYNGEE. The CDR3 sequence: CASSDDPSRGDTEAFF. In nucleotides, the CDR3 is TGTGCCAGCAGCGATGACCCTTCCCGAGGCGACACTGAAGCTTTCTTT.